This T cell receptor beta chain was sequenced for a study of blood T cell repertoires in COVID-19. Study summary: Acute and convalescent COVID-19 samples came from the United States, Italy and Spain. PBMCs, B-cell-depleted T cells, or T cells were the source of the cDNA or gDNA that made up the material.

This clone appeared a few times. Germline-derived CDR1 and CDR2 are MGHRA and YSYEKL. The V end was cut by 4 bases, the J end by 4 bases, with 19 bases between. The CDR3 covers 16 residues. Authors' data handling: Amplification from reference gene primers served as the basis for estimated nucleated cell counts. Some clones are missing from TCRdb's copy, which holds only in-frame ones; the method was immunoSEQ multiplex PCR. Clonal size and the V and J genes are those of that table, whereas D and trimming came from the DNA. The data contain approximately 94,000 clones, 91% of them singletons. The specimen was peripheral blood. The gene calls are TRBV4-1 and TRBJ2-5; perhaps TRBD2 as D (5 bases). The sequence came from a man in his fifties with active COVID-19. The DNA of the CDR3 is TGCGCCAGCAGCCCGAAGGGCACGGGAACAGCAGAGACCCAGTACTTC. It translates to CASSPKGTGTAETQYF.